This T cell receptor beta chain derives from a study of PD-L1 blockade in urothelial cancer. About the research overall: Male sex and bladder-origin urothelial cancer were recorded for about 90% of the roughly 30 patients. The authors examined blood 3 weeks (second dose) and 6 weeks after treatment start.

Overall study findings and caveats: TCR clonality was measured in pretreatment peripheral blood. Clonality below the median predicted better survival.

TCRdb's table, derived via immunoSEQ multiplex PCR, lists solely in-frame clones and lacks some. The table lists 70,000 or so clones, under 90% of them singletons. Time point: pretreatment peripheral blood. All patients handed over anywhere from 1 to 8 samples, pretreatment and on-treatment. In the case of this clone: The target antigen is unknown.

The junction had 4 bases not matched to a gene; V was cut back by 1 base and J by 1 base. Looked up from germline, CDR1 is SGHTA and CDR2 is FQGNSA. The CDR3 is made up of 16 amino acids. This sequence joins TRBV7-2 and TRBJ2-1, with 7 positions matching TRBD2. The sample was PBMCs, taken around atezolizumab (anti-PD-L1) treatment. This clonotype originated in a man between 65 and 85 years old with urothelial cancer. DNA for the CDR3: TGTGCCAGCAGCTTAGTGGCGGGAGCTTCCTACAATGAGCAGTTCTTC. Its protein product is CASSLVAGASYNEQFF.